The sequence of this T cell receptor (beta chain) was determined in a study of T cell repertoires in cytomegalovirus infection. Study-level information: Recently described HLA-C-restricted plus well-studied HLA-B-restricted CMV epitopes were used. Evidence of both CMV infection and a matching HLA type came from public TCR beta signatures. General study results and limits: The study found HLA-C-restricted CMV-specific TCR beta clonotypes dominating the ex vivo response. Carriers of CMV plus the relevant HLA were identified by cumulative public TCR beta family frequency.

TCRdb fed the reads into MiXCR, producing one record per CDR3 protein. The sample has about a million distinct CDR3 sequences; less than 40% are singletons. This CDR3 is 12 amino acids long. Germline V gene data show CDR1 as SGHVS and CDR2 as FNYEAQ. With 8 bases removed from V and 3 bases from J, the gap between germline ends came to 11 bases. This clonotype was observed a handful of times. Its antigen remains unknown. This sequence was found in a human donor in good health (CMV status not recorded). Some clones in this sample may be carry-over from other donors' samples. The source material was cultured CD8+ T cells from PBMCs, sampled from culture after CMV antigen stimulation. The genes are TRBV7-6 and TRBJ2-7; D gene unclear. The CDR3 here is CASYETVYEQYF. As DNA, the CDR3 is TGTGCCAGCTACGAGACGGTCTACGAGCAGTACTTC. Full variable domain (outside the CDR3, taken from reference TRBV7-6 and TRBJ2-7): GAGVSQSPRYKVTKRGQDVALRCDPISGHVSLYWYRQALGQGPEFLTYFNYEAQQDKSGLPNDRFSAERPEGSISTLTIQRTEQRDSAMYRCASYETVYEQYFGPGTRLTVT.